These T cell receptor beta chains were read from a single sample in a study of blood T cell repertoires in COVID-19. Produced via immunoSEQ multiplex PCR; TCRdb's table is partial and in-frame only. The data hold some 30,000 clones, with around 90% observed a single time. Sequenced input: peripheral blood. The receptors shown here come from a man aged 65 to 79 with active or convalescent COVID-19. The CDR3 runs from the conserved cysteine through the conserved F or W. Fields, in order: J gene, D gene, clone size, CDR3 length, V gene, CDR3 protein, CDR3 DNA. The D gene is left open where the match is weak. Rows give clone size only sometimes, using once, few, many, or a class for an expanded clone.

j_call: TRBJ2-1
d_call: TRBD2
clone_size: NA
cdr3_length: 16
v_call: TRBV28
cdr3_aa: CASSRVTSGRDNEQFF
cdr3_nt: TGTGCCAGCAGTCGCGTGACTAGCGGGAGGGACAATGAGCAGTTCTTC

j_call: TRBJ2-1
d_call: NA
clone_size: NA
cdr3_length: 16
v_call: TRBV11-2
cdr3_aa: CASSVGGAGPTNEQFF
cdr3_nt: TGTGCCAGCAGCGTCGGTGGGGCAGGACCAACCAATGAGCAGTTCTTC

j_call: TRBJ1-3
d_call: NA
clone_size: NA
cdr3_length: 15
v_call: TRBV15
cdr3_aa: CATSRDRGVRNTIYF
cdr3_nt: TGTGCCACCAGCAGAGACAGGGGAGTACGGAACACCATATATTTT

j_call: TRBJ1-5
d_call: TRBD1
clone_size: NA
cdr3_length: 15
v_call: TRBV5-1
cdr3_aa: CASSEGQGDNQPQHF
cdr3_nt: TGCGCCAGCAGCGAGGGACAGGGAGACAATCAGCCCCAGCATTTT

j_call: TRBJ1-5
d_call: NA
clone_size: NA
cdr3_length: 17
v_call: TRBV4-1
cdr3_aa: CASSQRLATGGNQPQHF
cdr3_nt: TGCGCCAGCAGCCAGCGTCTCGCCACGGGGGGTAATCAGCCCCAGCATTTT

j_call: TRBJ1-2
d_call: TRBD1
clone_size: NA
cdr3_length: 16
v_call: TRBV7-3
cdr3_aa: CASSIDGTGINYGYTF
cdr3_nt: TGTGCCAGCAGCATCGACGGGACAGGGATAAACTATGGCTACACCTTC

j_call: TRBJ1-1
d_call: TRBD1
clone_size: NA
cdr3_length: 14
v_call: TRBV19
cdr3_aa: CASNQGVLNTEAFF
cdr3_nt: TGTGCCAGTAACCAGGGGGTGTTGAACACTGAAGCTTTCTTT

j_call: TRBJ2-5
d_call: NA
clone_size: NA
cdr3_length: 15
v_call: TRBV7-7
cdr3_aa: CASSEGRGVLETQYF
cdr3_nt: TGTGCCAGTTCGGAAGGGAGAGGTGTTCTGGAGACCCAGTACTTC

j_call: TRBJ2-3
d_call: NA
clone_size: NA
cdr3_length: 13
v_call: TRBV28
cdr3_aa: CASTRDLGDTQYF
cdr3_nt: TGTGCCAGCACCCGGGATTTAGGGGATACGCAGTATTTT

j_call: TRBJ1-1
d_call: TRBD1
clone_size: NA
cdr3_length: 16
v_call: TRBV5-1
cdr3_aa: CASSSTTGAGNTEAFF
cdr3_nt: TGCGCCAGCAGCTCTACAACAGGGGCCGGGAACACTGAAGCTTTCTTT

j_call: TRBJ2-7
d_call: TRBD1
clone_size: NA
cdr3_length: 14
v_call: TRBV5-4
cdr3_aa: CASSLRQGAYEQYF
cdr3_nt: TGTGCCAGCAGCTTGAGACAGGGGGCTTACGAGCAGTACTTC

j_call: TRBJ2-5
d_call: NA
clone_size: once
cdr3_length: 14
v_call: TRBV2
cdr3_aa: CASRSGRTQETQYF
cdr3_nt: TGTGCCAGCCGGTCAGGTAGAACTCAAGAGACCCAGTACTTC

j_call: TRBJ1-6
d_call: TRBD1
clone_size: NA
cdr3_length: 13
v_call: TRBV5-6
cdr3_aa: CASSTGGGSPLHF
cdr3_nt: TGTGCCAGCAGTACAGGGGGCGGATCACCCCTCCACTTT

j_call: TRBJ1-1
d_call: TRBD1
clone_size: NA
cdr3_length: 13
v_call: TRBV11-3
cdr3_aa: CASSLGQGTEAFF
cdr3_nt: TGTGCCAGCAGCCTAGGACAGGGCACTGAAGCTTTCTTT

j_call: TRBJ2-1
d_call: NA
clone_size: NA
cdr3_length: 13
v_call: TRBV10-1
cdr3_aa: CASSFREGGEQFF
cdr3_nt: TGCGCCAGCAGTTTCCGGGAAGGTGGTGAGCAGTTCTTC

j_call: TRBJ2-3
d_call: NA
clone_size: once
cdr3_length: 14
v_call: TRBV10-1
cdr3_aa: CASSEGQGSDTQYF
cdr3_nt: TGCGCCAGCAGTGAGGGGCAGGGTTCGGATACGCAGTATTTT

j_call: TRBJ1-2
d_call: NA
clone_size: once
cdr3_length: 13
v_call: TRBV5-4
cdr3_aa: CASSEDGLYGYTF
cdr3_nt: TGTGCCAGCAGCGAGGACGGACTCTATGGCTACACCTTC

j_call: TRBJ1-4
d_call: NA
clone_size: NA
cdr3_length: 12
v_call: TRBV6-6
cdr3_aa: CASRTGGEKLFF
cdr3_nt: TGTGCCAGCAGGACGGGGGGTGAAAAACTGTTTTTT

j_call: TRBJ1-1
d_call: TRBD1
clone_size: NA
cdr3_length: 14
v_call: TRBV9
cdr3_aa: CASSPGQGSAEAFF
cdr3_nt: TGTGCCAGCAGCCCCGGACAGGGATCAGCTGAAGCTTTCTTT

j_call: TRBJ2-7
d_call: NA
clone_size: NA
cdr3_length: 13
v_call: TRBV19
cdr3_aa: CASSETGSYEQYF
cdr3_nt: TGTGCCAGTAGTGAAACAGGTTCCTACGAGCAGTACTTC

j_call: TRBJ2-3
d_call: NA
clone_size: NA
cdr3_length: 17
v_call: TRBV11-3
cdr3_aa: CASSLGSGGGNTDTQYF
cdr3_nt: TGTGCCAGCAGCTTAGGATCGGGTGGCGGCAACACAGATACGCAGTATTTT

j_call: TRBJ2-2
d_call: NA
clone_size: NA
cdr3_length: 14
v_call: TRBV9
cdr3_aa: CASSVTGSTGELFF
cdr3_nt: TGTGCCAGCAGCGTTACAGGGAGTACCGGGGAGCTGTTTTTT

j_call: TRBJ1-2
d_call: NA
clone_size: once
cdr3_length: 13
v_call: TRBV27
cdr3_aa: CASNSGGVGGYTF
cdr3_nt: TGTGCCAGCAACTCCGGAGGGGTGGGAGGCTACACCTTC

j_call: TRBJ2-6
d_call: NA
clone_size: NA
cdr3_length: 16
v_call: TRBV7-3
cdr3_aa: CASSLMTGPGANVLTF
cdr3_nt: TGTGCCAGCAGCTTAATGACAGGTCCGGGGGCCAACGTCCTGACTTTC

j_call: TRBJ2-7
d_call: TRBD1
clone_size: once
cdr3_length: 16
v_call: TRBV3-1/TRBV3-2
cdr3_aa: CASSHSGTGGPYEQYF
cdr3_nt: TGTGCCAGCAGCCACTCCGGGACAGGGGGGCCCTACGAGCAGTACTTC

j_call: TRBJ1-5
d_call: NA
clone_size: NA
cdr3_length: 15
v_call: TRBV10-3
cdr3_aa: CAISESRAGNQPQHF
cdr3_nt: TGTGCCATCAGTGAGTCGAGGGCGGGCAATCAGCCCCAGCATTTT

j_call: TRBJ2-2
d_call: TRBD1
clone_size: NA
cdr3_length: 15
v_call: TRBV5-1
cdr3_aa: CASSFRTGNTGELFF
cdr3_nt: TGCGCCAGCAGCTTTCGGACAGGGAACACCGGGGAGCTGTTTTTT

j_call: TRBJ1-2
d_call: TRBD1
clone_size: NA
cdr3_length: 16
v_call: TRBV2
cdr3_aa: CASSDLRTGDRYGYTF
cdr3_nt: TGTGCCAGCAGTGACTTAAGGACAGGGGATCGCTATGGCTACACCTTC

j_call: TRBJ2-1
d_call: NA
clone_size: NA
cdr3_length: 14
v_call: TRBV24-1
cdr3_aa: CATSEPSINNEQFF
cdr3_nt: TGTGCCACCAGTGAACCTTCTATAAACAATGAGCAGTTCTTC

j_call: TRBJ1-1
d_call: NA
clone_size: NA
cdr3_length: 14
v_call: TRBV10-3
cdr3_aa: CAISESMTDGEAFF
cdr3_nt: TGTGCCATCAGTGAGTCGATGACAGACGGTGAAGCTTTCTTT

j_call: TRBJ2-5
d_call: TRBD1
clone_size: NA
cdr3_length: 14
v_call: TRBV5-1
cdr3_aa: CASSLSDRGETQYF
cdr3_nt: TGCGCCAGCAGCTTGTCTGACAGGGGAGAGACCCAGTACTTC

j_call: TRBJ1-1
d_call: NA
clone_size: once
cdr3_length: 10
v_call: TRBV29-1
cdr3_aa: CSVVSAEAFF
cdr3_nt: TGCAGCGTTGTTTCCGCTGAAGCTTTCTTT

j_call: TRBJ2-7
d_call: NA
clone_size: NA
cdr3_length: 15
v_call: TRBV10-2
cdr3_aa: CASTNRAEGSYEQYF
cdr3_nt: TGCGCCAGCACCAACAGGGCGGAAGGGTCCTACGAGCAGTACTTC

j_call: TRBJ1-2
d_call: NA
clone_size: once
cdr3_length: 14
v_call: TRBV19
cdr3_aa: CASSIFNYNYGYTF
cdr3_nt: TGTGCCAGTAGTATATTTAACTACAACTATGGCTACACCTTC

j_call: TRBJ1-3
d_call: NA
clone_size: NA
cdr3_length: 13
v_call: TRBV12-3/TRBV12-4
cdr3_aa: CASSLTGLDTIYF
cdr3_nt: TGTGCCAGCAGTTTGACCGGGTTGGACACCATATATTTT

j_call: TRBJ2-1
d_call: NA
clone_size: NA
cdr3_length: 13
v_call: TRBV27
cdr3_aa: CASSRWPYNEQFF
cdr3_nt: TGTGCCAGCAGCCGCTGGCCTTACAATGAGCAGTTCTTC

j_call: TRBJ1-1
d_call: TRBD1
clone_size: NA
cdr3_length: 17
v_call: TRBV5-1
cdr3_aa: CASRTGTGGSMNTEAFF
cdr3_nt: TGCGCCAGCAGGACCGGGACAGGAGGATCCATGAACACTGAAGCTTTCTTT

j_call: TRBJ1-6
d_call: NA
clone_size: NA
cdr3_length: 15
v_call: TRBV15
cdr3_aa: CATSRVRTANSPLHF
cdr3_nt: TGTGCCACCAGCAGAGTCAGGACAGCTAATTCACCCCTCCACTTT

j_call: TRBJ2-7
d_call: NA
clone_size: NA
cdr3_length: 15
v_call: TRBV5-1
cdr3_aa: CASSLGGHGTYEQYF
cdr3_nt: TGCGCCAGCAGCTTGGGGGGCCATGGGACCTACGAGCAGTACTTC

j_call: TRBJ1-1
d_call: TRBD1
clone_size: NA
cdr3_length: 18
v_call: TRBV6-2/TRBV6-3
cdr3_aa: CASSYSFGTRQGHKEAFF
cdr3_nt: TGTGCCAGCAGTTACTCCTTCGGCACCAGACAGGGTCATAAGGAAGCTTTCTTT

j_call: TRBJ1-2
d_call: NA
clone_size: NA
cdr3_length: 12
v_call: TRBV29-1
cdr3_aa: CSVPSSSYGYTF
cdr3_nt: TGCAGCGTGCCTTCGAGTTCCTATGGCTACACCTTC

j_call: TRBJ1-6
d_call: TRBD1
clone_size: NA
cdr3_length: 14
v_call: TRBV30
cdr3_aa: CAWSVDRDGSPLHF
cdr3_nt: TGTGCCTGGAGTGTGGACAGGGACGGTTCACCCCTCCACTTT

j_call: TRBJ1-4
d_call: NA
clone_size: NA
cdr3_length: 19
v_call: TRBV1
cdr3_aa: CTSSQDGRTGPGNLEKLFF
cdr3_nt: TGCACCAGCAGCCAAGATGGGAGGACAGGCCCTGGAAATTTGGAAAAACTGTTTTTT

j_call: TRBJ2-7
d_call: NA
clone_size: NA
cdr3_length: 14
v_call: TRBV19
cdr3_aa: CASSWGGWDNEQYF
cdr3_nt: TGTGCCAGTAGTTGGGGCGGTTGGGACAACGAGCAGTACTTC

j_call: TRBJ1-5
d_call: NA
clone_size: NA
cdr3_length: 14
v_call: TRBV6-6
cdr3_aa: CASTPAASNQPQHF
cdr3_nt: TGTGCCAGCACCCCGGCAGCGAGCAATCAGCCCCAGCATTTT

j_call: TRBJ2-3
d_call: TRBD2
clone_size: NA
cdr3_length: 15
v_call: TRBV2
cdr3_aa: CASRISGRATDTQYF
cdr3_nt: TGTGCCAGCAGGATAAGCGGGAGAGCCACAGATACGCAGTATTTT

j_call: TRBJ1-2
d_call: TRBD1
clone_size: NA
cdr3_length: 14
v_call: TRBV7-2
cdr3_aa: CASSSDRAIGGYTF
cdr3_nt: TGTGCCAGCAGCTCGGACAGGGCCATAGGTGGCTACACCTTC

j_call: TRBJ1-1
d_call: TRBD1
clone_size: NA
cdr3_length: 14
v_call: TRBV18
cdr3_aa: CASSPPPGGGQAFF
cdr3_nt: TGTGCCAGCTCACCACCACCAGGGGGCGGTCAAGCTTTCTTT

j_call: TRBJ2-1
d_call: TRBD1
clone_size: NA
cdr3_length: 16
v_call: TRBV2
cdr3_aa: CASSPGTGGFYNEQFF
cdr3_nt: TGTGCCAGCAGTCCCGGGACAGGGGGATTCTACAATGAGCAGTTCTTC